Described below is a single TCR beta chain sequence and its context. Study members were between about 18 and 90 years old and lived in approximately 25 US regions. The sample originates from a study of blood T cell repertoires in COVID-19. Profiling relied on immunoSEQ multiplex PCR, and the TCRdb table lists in-frame clones only, not all of them. The data contain almost 350,000 clones, approximately 91% of them seen just once; the ten biggest clones take up approximately 1%. This CDR3 contains 15 residues. Per the germline V gene, CDR1 is MDHEN and CDR2 is SYDVKM. Trimming pared 5 bases from V and 1 base from J, leaving 14 bases between.

This TCR was recovered from a woman aged 30 to 39 who had been exposed to COVID-19. Sequences were obtained from PBMCs or T cells enriched from blood (not recorded which). This chain connects TRBV28 to TRBJ2-5; a possible D gene is TRBD1 (7 bases). DNA of the CDR3: TGTGCCAGCAGTCCACAGGGGAGGATCCAAGAGACCCAGTACTTC. Amino acids: CASSPQGRIQETQYF.